These 3 T cell receptor beta chains share one sample of origin, sequenced in a study of siplizumab effects on memory and regulatory T cells. TCRdb's copy holds only in-frame clones and misses some; the assay was immunoSEQ multiplex PCR. The table has some 100,000 clones, about 90% seen once. The sequenced material came from Tregs sorted from blood. These TCRs come from a human donor in good health.

The chain uses TRBV6-5 and TRBJ1-5; D is possibly TRBD1 (5 bases). This CDR3 is 12 amino acids long. Germline CDR1 is MNHEY and CDR2 is SVGAGI. The germline V and J ends were trimmed by 6 bases and 5 bases, with 8 bases remaining between them. The CDR3 DNA follows: TGTGCCAGCAGGGGACCCTATCAGCCCCAGCATTTT. Encoded protein: CASRGPYQPQHF.

This chain uses TRBV7-9 with TRBJ2-3, with 12 bases matching TRBD1. V shed 3 bases, J shed 5 bases, and the junction held 6 bases outside the gene matches. This CDR3 is built from 16 residues. Germline assignment: CDR1 SEHNR and CDR2 FQNEAQ (reference sequence). As DNA, the CDR3 is TGTGCCAGCAGCTTCGGGACAGGGGGCCTGGTAGATACGCAGTATTTT. It is translated as CASSFGTGGLVDTQYF.

The chain uses TRBV25-1 and TRBJ2-5; 8 bases are shared with TRBD2. V dropped 8 bases and J dropped 9; count of bases not matched to a gene: 5. CDR1 is MGHDK, CDR2 SYGVNS, per germline. This CDR3 has 11 residues. CDR3 sequence: CASGAGRAQYF. Here the CDR3 DNA reads TGTGCCAGCGGGGCCGGGAGGGCCCAGTACTTC. Full variable domain (remainder filled in from reference TRBV25-1 and TRBJ2-5): EADIYQTPRYLVIGTGKKITLECSQTMGHDKMYWYQQDPGMELHLIHYSYGVNSTEKGDLSSESTVSRIRTEHFPLTLESARPSHTSQYLCASGAGRAQYFGPGTRLLVL.